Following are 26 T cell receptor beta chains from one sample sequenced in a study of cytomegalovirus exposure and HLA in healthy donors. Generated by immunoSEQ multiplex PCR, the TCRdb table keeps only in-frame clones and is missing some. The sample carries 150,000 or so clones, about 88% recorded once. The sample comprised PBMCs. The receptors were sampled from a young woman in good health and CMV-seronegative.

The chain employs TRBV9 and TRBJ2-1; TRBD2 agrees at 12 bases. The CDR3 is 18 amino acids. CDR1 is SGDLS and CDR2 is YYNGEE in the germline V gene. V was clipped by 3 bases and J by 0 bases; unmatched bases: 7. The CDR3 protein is CASSGASGGATSYNEQFF. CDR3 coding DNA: TGTGCCAGCAGCGGCGCTAGCGGGGGGGCGACCTCCTACAATGAGCAGTTCTTC.

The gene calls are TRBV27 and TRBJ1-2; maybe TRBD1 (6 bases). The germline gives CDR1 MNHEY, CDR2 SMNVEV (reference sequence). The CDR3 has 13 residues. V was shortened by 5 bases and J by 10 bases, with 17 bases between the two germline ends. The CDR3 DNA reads TGTGCCAGCAGTCAAAGGGTGACAGGATCCTACACCTTC. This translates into CASSQRVTGSYTF.

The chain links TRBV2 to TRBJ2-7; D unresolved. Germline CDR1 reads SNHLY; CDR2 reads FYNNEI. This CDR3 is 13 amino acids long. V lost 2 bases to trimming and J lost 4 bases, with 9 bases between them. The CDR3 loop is CASSEQAVYEQYF. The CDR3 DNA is TGTGCCAGCAGTGAACAGGCTGTTTACGAGCAGTACTTC. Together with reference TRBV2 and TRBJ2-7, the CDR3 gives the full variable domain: EPEVTQTPSHQVTQMGQEVILRCVPISNHLYFYWYRQILGQKVEFLVSFYNNEISEKSEIFDDQFSVERPDGSNFTLKIRSTKLEDSAMYFCASSEQAVYEQYFGPGTRLTVT.

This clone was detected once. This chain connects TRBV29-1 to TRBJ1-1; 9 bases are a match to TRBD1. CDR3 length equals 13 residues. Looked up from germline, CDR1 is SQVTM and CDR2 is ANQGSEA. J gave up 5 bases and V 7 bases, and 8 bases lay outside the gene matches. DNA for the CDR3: TGCAGCGCCCCCGGGACAGGGCCAACTGAAGCTTTCTTT. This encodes CSAPGTGPTEAFF.

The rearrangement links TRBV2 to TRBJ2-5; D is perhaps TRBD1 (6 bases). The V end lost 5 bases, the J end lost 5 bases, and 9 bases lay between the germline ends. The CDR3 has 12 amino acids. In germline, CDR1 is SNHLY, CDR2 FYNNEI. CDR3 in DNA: TGTGCCAGCAGTATACAGGGTGAGACCCAGTACTTC. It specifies CASSIQGETQYF.

The CDR3 DNA is TGTGCCAGCAGTTGGGGAACACTAGCGCGGGGGAACTACGAGCAGTACTTC. Its protein is CASSWGTLARGNYEQYF. The chain employs TRBV27 and TRBJ2-7; TRBD2 matches 7 bases. CDR1 is MNHEY, CDR2 SMNVEV, per germline (reference sequence). Unmatched junction bases numbered 15, after V lost 4 bases and J lost 3 bases. The CDR3 spans 17 residues.

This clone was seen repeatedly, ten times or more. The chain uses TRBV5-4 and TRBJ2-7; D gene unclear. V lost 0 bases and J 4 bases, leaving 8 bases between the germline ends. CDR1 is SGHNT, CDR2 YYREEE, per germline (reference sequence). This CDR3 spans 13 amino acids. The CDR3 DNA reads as TGTGCCAGCAGCTTGGACAGAGATTACGAGCAGTACTTC. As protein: CASSLDRDYEQYF. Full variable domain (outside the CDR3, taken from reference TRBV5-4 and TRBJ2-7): ETGVTQSPTHLIKTRGQQVTLRCSSQSGHNTVSWYQQALGQGPQFIFQYYREEENGRGNFPPRFSGLQFPNYSSELNVNALELDDSALYLCASSLDRDYEQYFGPGTRLTVT.

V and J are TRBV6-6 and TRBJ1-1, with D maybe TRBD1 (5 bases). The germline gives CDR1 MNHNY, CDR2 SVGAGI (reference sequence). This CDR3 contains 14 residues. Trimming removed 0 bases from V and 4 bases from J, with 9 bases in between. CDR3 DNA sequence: TGTGCCAGCAGTTACTCTACGGGGGGCACTGAAGCTTTCTTT. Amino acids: CASSYSTGGTEAFF.

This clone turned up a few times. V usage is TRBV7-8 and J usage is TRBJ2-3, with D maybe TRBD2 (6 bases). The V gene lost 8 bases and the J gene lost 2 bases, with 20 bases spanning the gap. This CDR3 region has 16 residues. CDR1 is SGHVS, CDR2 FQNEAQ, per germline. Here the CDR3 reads CASGKAGTANTDTQYF. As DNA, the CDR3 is TGTGCCAGCGGAAAGGCGGGGACGGCCAACACAGATACGCAGTATTTT.

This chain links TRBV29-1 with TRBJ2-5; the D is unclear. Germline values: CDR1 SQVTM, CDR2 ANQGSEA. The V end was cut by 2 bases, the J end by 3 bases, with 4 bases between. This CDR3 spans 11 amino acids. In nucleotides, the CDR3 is TGCAGCGTTGAATTCGAAGAGACCCAGTACTTC. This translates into CSVEFEETQYF.

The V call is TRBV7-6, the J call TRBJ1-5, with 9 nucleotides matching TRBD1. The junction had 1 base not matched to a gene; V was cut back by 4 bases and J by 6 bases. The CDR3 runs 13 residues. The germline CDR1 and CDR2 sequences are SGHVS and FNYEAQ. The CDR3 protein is CASSSTGGQPQHF. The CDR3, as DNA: TGTGCCAGCAGCTCGACAGGGGGTCAGCCCCAGCATTTT.

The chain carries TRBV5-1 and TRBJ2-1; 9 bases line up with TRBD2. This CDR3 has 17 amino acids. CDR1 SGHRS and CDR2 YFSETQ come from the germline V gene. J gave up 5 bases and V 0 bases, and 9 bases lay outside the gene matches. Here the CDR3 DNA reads TGCGCCAGCAGCTTGGGGTTAGCGCTAGCGGGAAACAATGAGCAGTTCTTC. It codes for CASSLGLALAGNNEQFF. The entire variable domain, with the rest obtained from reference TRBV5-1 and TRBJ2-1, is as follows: KAGVTQTPRYLIKTRGQQVTLSCSPISGHRSVSWYQQTPGQGLQFLFEYFSETQRNKGNFPGRFSGRQFSNSRSEMNVSTLELGDSALYLCASSLGLALAGNNEQFFGPGTRLTVL.

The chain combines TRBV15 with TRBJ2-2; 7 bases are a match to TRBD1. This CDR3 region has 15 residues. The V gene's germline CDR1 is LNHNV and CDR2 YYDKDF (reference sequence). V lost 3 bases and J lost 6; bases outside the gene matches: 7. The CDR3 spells CATSRTGIDPGELFF. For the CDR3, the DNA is TGTGCCACCAGCAGGACAGGGATTGATCCCGGGGAGCTGTTTTTT.

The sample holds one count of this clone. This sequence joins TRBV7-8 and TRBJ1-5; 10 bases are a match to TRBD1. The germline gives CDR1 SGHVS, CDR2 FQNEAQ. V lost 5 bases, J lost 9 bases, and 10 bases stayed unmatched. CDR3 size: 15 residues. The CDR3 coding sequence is TGTGCCAGCAGCCAACCGGGACAGGGGATAGGGCCCCAGCATTTT. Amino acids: CASSQPGQGIGPQHF.

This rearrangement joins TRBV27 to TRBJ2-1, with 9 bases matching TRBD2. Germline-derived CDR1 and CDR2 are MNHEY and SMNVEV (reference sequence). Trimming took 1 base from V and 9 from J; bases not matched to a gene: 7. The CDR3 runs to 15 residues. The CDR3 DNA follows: TGTGCCAGCAGTTTATTGGCGGGGGGGCCGTCTGAGCAGTTCTTC. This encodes CASSLLAGGPSEQFF.

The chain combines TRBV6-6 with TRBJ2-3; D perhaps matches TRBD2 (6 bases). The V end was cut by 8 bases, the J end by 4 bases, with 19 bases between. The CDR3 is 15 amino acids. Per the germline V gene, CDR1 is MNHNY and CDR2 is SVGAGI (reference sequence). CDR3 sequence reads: CASVYSGRGSDTQYF. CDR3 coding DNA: TGTGCCAGCGTTTATTCAGGGCGGGGATCAGATACGCAGTATTTT.

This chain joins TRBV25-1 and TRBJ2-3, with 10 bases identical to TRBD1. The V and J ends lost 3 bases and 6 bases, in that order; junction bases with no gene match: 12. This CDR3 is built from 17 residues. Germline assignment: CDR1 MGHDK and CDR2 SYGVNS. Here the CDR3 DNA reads TGTGCCAGCAGTGATACGACAGGGGGCTACCGCATGGATACGCAGTATTTT. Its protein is CASSDTTGGYRMDTQYF.

The CDR3 DNA reads as TGTGCCAGCGCCCCAGGTGGGAGTCAGGATGGCTACACCTTC. This gives the protein CASAPGGSQDGYTF. The chain links TRBV19 to TRBJ1-2; the D is unclear. Trimming removed 9 bases at V and 6 bases at J, with 20 bases between. CDR1 LNHDA and CDR2 SQIVND come from the germline V gene (reference sequence). The CDR3 runs to 14 residues.

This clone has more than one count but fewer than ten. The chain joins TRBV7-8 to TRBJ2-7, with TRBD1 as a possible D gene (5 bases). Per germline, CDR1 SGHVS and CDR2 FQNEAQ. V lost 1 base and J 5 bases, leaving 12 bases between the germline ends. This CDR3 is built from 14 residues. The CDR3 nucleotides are TGTGCCAGCAGCTTAGAGCAGGGCTACCACGAGCAGTACTTC. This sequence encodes CASSLEQGYHEQYF.

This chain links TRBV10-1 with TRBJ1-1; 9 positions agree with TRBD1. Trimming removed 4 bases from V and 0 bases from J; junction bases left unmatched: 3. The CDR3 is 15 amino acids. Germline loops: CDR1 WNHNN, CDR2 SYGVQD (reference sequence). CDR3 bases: TGCGCCAGCAGTGGGGGACAGGGAGTGAACACTGAAGCTTTCTTT. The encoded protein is CASSGGQGVNTEAFF.

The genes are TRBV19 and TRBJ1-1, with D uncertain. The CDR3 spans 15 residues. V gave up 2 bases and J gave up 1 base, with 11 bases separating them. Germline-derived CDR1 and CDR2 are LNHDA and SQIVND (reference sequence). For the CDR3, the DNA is TGTGCCAGTAGTATATCCTCTAACCCGAACACTGAAGCTTTCTTT. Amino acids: CASSISSNPNTEAFF.

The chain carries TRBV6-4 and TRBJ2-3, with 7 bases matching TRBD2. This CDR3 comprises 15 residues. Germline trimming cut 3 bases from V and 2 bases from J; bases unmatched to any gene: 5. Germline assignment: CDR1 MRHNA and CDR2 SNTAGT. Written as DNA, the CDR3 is TGTGCCAGCAGTGATGGAGCGGGGTCCACAGATACGCAGTATTTT. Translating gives CASSDGAGSTDTQYF.

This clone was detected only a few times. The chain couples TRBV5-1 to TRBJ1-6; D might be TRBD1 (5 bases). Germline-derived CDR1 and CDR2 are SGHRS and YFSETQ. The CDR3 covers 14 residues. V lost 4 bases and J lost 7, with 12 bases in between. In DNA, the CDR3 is TGCGCCAGCAGCGCGGGACCCCAGAATTCACCCCTCCACTTT. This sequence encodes CASSAGPQNSPLHF. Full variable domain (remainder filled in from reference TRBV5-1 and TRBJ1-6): KAGVTQTPRYLIKTRGQQVTLSCSPISGHRSVSWYQQTPGQGLQFLFEYFSETQRNKGNFPGRFSGRQFSNSRSEMNVSTLELGDSALYLCASSAGPQNSPLHFGNGTRLTVT.

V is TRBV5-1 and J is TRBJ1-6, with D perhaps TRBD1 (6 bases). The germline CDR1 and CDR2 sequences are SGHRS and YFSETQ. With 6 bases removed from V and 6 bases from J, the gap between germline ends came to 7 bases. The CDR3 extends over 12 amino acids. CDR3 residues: CASKGGNSPLHF. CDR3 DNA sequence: TGCGCCAGCAAAGGGGGTAATTCACCCCTCCACTTT.

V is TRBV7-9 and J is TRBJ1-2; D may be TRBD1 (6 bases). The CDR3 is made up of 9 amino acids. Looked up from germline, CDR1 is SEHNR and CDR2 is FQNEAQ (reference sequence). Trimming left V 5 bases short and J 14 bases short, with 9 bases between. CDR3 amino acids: CASSKGGTF. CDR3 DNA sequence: TGTGCCAGCAGCAAGGGGGGGACCTTC.

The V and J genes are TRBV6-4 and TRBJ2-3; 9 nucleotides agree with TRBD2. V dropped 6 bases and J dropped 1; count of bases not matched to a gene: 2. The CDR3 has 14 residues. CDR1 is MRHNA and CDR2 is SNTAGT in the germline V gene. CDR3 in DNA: TGTGCCAGCAGCTCTAGCGGGGGCACAGATACGCAGTATTTT. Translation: CASSSSGGTDTQYF.